Included here is one T cell receptor (beta chain) sequence, with context. Its antigen is still unknown. Germline CDR1 reads SGHTS; CDR2 reads YDEGEE. The CDR3 consists of 15 residues. Trimming cost V 4 bases and J 0 bases, with 11 bases left between them. Thymic resections from corrective heart surgery supplied the tissue. Profiling relied on immunoSEQ multiplex PCR, and the TCRdb table lists in-frame clones only, not all of them. Of some 120,000 clones in the sample, about 94% were seen once. This sample stems from a study of human thymus T cells. Whole-study findings and limits: Unrelated individuals had highly overlapping thymic repertoires, as reported in related research. In thymic and blood repertoires alike, V and J usage looked biased.

The receptor's source is a boy in the first two years of life with a congenital heart defect but otherwise immunologically healthy. The gene calls are TRBV5-8 and TRBJ2-1; perhaps D is TRBD1 or TRBD2 (5 bases each). What was sequenced was thymus tissue. CDR3 in amino acids: CASSPGPSSYNEQFF. In nucleotides, the CDR3 is TGTGCCAGCAGCCCGGGACCAAGCTCCTACAATGAGCAGTTCTTC. The full variable domain, completed using reference TRBV5-8 and TRBJ2-1, is EAGVTQSPTHLIKTRGQQATLRCSPISGHTSVYWYQQALGLGLQFLLWYDEGEERNRGNFPPRFSGRQFPNYSSELNVNALELEDSALYLCASSPGPSSYNEQFFGPGTRLTVL.